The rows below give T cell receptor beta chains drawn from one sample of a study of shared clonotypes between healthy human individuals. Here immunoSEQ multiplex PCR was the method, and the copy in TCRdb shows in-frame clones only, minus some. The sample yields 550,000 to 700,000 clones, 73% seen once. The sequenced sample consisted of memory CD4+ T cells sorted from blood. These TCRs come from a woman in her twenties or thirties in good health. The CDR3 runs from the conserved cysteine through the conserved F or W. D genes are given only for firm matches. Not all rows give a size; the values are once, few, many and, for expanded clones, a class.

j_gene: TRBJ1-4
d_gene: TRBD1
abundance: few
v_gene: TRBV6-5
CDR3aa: CASSPDRGREKLFF
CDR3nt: TGTGCCAGCAGCCCTGACAGGGGGCGCGAAAAACTGTTTTTT

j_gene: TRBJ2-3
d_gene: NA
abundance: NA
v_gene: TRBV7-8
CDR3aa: CASSYGTVPMADTQYF
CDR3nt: TGTGCCAGCAGCTACGGGACCGTCCCGATGGCGGATACGCAGTATTTT

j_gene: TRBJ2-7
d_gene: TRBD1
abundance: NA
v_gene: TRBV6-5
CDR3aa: CASSTPGQGSYEQYF
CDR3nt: TGTGCCAGCAGCACACCGGGACAGGGCTCCTACGAGCAGTACTTC

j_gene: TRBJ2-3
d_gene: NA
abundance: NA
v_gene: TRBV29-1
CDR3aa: CSVKQGSTDTQYF
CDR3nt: TGCAGCGTTAAACAGGGATCCACAGATACGCAGTATTTT

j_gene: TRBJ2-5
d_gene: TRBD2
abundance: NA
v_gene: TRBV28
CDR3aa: CASSGPGLEVIETQYF
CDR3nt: TGTGCCAGCAGTGGTCCGGGACTAGAAGTCATTGAGACCCAGTACTTC

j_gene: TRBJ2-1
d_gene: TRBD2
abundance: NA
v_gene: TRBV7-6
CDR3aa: CASSSVGASGLISSYNEQFF
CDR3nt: TGTGCCAGCAGCTCCGTAGGGGCTAGCGGCCTGATCAGCTCCTACAATGAGCAGTTCTTC

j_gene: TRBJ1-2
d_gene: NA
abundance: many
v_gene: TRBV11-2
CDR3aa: CASSPGFYYGYTF
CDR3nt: TGTGCCAGCAGCCCAGGGTTTTACTATGGCTACACCTTC

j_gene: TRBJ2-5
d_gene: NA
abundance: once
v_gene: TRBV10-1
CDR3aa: CASSESAMRTQYF
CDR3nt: TGCGCCAGCAGTGAGTCCGCAATGAGGACCCAGTACTTC

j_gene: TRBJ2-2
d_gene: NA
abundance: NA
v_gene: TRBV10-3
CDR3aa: CAISMMTGELFF
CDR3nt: TGTGCCATCAGCATGATGACCGGGGAGCTGTTTTTT

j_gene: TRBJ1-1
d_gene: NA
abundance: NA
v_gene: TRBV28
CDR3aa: CATSNTEAFF
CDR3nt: TGTGCCACCTCCAACACTGAAGCTTTCTTT

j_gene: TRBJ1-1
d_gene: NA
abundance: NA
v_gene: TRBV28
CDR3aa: CASSPPQGITEAFF
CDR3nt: TGTGCCAGCAGTCCTCCACAGGGTATCACTGAAGCTTTCTTT

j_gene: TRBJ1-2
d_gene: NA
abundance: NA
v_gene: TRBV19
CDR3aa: CASSIGATSNYGYTF
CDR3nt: TGTGCCAGTAGTATCGGCGCCACTTCTAACTATGGCTACACCTTC

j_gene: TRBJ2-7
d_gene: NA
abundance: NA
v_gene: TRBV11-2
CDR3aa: CASREGAGGIYEQYF
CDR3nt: TGTGCCTCAAGGGAAGGGGCGGGCGGGATCTACGAGCAGTACTTC

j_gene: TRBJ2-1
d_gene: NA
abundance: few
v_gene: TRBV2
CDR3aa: CASSERLGIPNEQFF
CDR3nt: TGTGCCAGCAGTGAGAGGCTAGGGATTCCCAATGAGCAGTTCTTC

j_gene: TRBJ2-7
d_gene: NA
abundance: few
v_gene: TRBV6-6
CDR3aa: CASSQGVRYEQYF
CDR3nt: TGTGCCAGCAGCCAAGGGGTCCGCTACGAGCAGTACTTC

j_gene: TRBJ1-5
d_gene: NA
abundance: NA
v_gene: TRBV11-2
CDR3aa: CASSVTGDQPQHF
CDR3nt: TGTGCCAGCAGCGTAACAGGAGATCAGCCCCAGCATTTT

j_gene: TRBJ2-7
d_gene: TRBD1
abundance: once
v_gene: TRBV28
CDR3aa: CASSKGQGARSYEQYF
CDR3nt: TGTGCCAGCAGTAAAGGACAGGGGGCGCGGTCCTACGAGCAGTACTTC

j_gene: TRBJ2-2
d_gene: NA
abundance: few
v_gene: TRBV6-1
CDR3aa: CASSGVANTGELFF
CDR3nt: TGTGCCAGCAGTGGGGTAGCGAACACCGGGGAGCTGTTTTTT

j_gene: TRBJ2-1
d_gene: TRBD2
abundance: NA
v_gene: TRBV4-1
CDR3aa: CASSPGWTSGSPNEQFF
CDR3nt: TGCGCCAGCAGCCCCGGATGGACTAGCGGGAGTCCCAATGAGCAGTTCTTC

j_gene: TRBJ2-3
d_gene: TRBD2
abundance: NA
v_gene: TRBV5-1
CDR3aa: CASSLGLADSTDTQYF
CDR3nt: TGCGCCAGCAGCTTGGGGCTAGCGGATAGCACAGATACGCAGTATTTT

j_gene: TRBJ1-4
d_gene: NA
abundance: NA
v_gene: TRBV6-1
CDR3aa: CASSEYRGRNEKLFF
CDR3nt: TGTGCCAGCAGTGAATACCGGGGTCGAAATGAAAAACTGTTTTTT

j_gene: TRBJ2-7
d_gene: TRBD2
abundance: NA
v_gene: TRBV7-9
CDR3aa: CASSLALGGVYEQYF
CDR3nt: TGTGCCAGCAGCTTAGCGCTGGGGGGGGTCTACGAGCAGTACTTC

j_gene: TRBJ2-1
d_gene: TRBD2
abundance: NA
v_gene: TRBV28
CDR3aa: CASSSPSGNYNEQFF
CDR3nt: TGTGCCAGCAGTTCCCCTAGCGGGAACTACAATGAGCAGTTCTTC

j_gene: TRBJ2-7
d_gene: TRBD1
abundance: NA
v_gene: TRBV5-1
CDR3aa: CASSWSGGYEQYF
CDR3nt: TGCGCCAGCAGCTGGTCAGGGGGCTACGAGCAGTACTTC

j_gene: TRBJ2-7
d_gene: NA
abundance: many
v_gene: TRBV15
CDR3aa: CATSRVLSEQYF
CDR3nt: TGTGCCACCAGCAGAGTACTAAGCGAGCAGTACTTC

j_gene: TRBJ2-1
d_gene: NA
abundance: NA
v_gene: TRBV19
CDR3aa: CASSTSSYNEQFF
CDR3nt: TGTGCCAGTAGTACGAGCTCCTACAATGAGCAGTTCTTC

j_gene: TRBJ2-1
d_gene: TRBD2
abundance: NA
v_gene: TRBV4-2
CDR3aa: CASSQDRGGRSYNEQFF
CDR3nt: TGTGCCAGCAGCCAAGATCGGGGCGGGAGGAGTTACAATGAGCAGTTCTTC

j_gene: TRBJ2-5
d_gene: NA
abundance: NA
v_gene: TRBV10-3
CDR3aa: CAISVGGGQETQYF
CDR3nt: TGTGCCATCAGTGTCGGAGGGGGCCAAGAGACCCAGTACTTC

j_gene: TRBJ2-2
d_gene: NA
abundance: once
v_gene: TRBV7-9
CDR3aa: CASSLLSGKGELFF
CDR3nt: TGTGCCAGCAGCTTACTGAGCGGTAAAGGGGAGCTGTTTTTT

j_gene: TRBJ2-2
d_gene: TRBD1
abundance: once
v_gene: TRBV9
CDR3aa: CASSPRTGHGELFF
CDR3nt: TGTGCCAGCAGCCCCCGGACAGGTCACGGGGAGCTGTTTTTT

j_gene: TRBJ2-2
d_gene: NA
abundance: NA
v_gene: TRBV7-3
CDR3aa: CASSLTGSPNTGELFF
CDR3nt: TGTGCCAGCAGCTTAACGGGCAGTCCGAACACCGGGGAGCTGTTTTTT

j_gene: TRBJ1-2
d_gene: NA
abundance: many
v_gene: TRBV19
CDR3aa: CASSPVRGEGYTF
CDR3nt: TGTGCCAGTAGCCCTGTAAGAGGGGAAGGCTACACCTTC

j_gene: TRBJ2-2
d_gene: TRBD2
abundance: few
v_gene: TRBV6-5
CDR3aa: CASTRGGNTGELFF
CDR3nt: TGTGCCAGCACCCGGGGGGGAAACACCGGGGAGCTGTTTTTT

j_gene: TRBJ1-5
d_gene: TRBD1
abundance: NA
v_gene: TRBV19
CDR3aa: CASGTGEQPQHF
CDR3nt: TGTGCCAGTGGGACAGGGGAACAGCCCCAGCATTTT

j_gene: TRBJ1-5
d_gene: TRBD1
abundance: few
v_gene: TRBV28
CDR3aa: CASSRLRDRGQPQHF
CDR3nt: TGTGCCAGCAGTCGACTCCGGGACAGGGGTCAGCCCCAGCATTTT

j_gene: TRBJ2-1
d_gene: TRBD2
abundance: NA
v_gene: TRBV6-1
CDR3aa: CASTDTGTSGSYEQFF
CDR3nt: TGTGCCAGCACTGACACCGGGACTAGCGGGAGTTATGAGCAGTTCTTC

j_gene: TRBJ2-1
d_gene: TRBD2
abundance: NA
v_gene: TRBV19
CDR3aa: CASSLIAGHTYNEQFF
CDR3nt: TGTGCCAGTAGTCTCATAGCGGGCCATACCTACAATGAGCAGTTCTTC

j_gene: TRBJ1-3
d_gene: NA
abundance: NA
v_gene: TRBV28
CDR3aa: CASDSSGNTIYF
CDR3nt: TGTGCCAGCGACAGCTCTGGAAACACCATATATTTT

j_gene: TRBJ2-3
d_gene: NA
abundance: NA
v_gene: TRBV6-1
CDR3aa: CASSSRRTDTQYF
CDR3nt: TGTGCCAGCAGTTCTAGGAGGACAGATACGCAGTATTTT

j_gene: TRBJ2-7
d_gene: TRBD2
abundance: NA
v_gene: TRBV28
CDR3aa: CASSNLRTSGRTTYEQYF
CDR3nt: TGTGCCAGCAGTAACCTTCGGACTAGCGGGAGGACCACCTACGAGCAGTACTTC

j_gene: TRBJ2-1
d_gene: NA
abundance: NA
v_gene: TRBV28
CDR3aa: CASSSEQGSFVEQFF
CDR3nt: TGTGCCAGCAGTTCCGAGCAGGGAAGTTTCGTGGAGCAGTTCTTC

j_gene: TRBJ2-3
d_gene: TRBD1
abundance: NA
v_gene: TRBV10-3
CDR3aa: CAISRGQGDTDTQYF
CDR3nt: TGTGCCATCAGCCGAGGACAGGGCGACACAGATACGCAGTATTTT

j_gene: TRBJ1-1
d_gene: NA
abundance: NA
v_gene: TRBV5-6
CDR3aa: CASSLAFEGAEAFF
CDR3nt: TGTGCCAGCAGCTTGGCATTTGAGGGGGCTGAAGCTTTCTTT

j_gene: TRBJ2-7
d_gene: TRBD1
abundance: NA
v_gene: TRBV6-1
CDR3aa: CASRPHRGSDYEQYF
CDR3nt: TGTGCCAGCAGACCCCACAGGGGGAGTGACTACGAGCAGTACTTC

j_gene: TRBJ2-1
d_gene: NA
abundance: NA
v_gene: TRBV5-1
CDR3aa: CASSLPKVAPYNEQFF
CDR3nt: TGCGCCAGCAGCCTGCCGAAAGTAGCCCCCTACAATGAGCAGTTCTTC

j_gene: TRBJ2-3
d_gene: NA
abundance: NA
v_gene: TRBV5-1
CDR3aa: CASSRESDTQYF
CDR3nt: TGCGCCAGCAGCAGAGAGTCAGATACGCAGTATTTT

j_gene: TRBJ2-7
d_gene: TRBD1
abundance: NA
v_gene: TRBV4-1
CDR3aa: CASSQERRDRGTYEQYF
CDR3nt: TGCGCCAGCAGCCAAGAGAGGAGGGACAGGGGTACCTACGAGCAGTACTTC

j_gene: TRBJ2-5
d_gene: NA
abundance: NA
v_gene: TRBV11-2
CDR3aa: CASSSGRNQETQYF
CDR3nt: TGTGCCAGCAGCTCGGGACGGAACCAAGAGACCCAGTACTTC

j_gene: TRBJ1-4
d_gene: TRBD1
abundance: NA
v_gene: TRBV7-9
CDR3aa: CASSPRQGSNEKLFF
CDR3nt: TGTGCCAGCAGCCCACGACAGGGCTCAAATGAAAAACTGTTTTTT

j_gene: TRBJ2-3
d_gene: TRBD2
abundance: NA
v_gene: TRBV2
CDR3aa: CATTPGLAADTQYF
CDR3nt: TGTGCCACCACCCCGGGACTAGCGGCAGATACGCAGTATTTT

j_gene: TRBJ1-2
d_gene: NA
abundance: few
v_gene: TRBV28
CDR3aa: CASSLRPPYGSGYTF
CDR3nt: TGTGCCAGCAGTTTAAGGCCCCCTTACGGGAGTGGCTACACCTTC